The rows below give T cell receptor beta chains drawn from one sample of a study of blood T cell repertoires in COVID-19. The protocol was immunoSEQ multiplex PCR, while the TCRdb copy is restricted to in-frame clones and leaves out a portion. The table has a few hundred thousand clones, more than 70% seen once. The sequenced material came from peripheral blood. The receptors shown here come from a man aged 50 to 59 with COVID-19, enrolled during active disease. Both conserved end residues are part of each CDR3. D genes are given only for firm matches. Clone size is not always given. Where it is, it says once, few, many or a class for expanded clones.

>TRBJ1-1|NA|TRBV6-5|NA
CASREGGRNTEAFF
TGTGCCAGCAGGGAGGGAGGGCGGAACACTGAAGCTTTCTTT
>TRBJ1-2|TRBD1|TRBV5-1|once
CASSPQPGQGSGGYTF
TGCGCCAGCAGCCCCCAGCCGGGACAGGGATCAGGCGGCTACACCTTC
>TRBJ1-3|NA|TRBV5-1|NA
CASSLGVGGSGNTIYF
TGCGCCAGCAGCTTGGGCGTGGGGGGCTCTGGAAACACCATATATTTT
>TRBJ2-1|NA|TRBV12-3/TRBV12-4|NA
CASIAQGLHEQFF
TGTGCCAGCATCGCACAGGGTTTACATGAGCAGTTCTTC
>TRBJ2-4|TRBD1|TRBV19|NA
CASSRQRLAGGEVDIQYF
TGTGCCAGTAGTAGACAAAGGCTCGCAGGGGGCGAGGTGGACATTCAGTACTTC
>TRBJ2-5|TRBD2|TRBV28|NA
CASSLSGGQETQYF
TGTGCCAGCAGCCTTAGCGGGGGGCAAGAGACCCAGTACTTC
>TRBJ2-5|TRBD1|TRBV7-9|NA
CASSSLDREETQYF
TGTGCCAGCAGCTCCCTTGACAGGGAAGAGACCCAGTACTTC
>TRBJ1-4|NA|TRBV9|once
CASSVGQGEKLFF
TGTGCCAGCAGCGTAGGACAAGGTGAAAAACTGTTTTTT
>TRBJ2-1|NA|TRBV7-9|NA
CASSLMAGTLHEQFF
TGTGCCAGCAGCTTAATGGCGGGGACGCTTCATGAGCAGTTCTTC
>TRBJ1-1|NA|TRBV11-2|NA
CASSFGGIEAFF
TGTGCCAGCAGCTTCGGGGGGATTGAAGCTTTCTTT
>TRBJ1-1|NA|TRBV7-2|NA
CASSPYRERDTEAFF
TGTGCCAGCAGCCCGTACAGGGAAAGGGACACTGAAGCTTTCTTT
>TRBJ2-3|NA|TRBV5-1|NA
CASSSPTIQGQQYF
TGCGCCAGCAGCTCCCCTACCATACAGGGCCAGCAGTATTTT
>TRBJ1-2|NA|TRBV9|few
CASSVADRFDYGYTF
TGTGCCAGCAGCGTAGCCGACAGGTTCGACTATGGCTACACCTTC
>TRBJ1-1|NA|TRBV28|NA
CASKAGGRGFF
TGTGCCAGCAAAGCGGGTGGGCGGGGTTTCTTT
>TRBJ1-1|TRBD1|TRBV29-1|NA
CSATTGSIPVNTEAFF
TGCAGCGCCACGACAGGGAGTATCCCAGTGAACACTGAAGCTTTCTTT
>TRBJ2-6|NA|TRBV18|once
CASSPPSVPGANVLTF
TGTGCCAGCTCACCACCGTCGGTACCTGGGGCCAACGTCCTGACTTTC
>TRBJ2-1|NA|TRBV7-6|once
CASSLVARSEQFF
TGTGCCAGCAGCTTAGTCGCGAGGAGTGAGCAGTTCTTC
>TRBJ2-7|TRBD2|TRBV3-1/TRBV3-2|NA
CASSLSGTRGYEQYF
TGTGCCAGCAGCCTTTCCGGGACTAGGGGGTACGAGCAGTACTTC
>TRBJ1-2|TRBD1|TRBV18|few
CASSPLKGANYGYTF
TGTGCCAGCTCACCACTGAAGGGGGCGAACTATGGCTACACCTTC
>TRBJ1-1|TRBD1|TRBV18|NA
CASSPLQPGTANTEAFF
TGTGCCAGCTCACCACTCCAACCAGGGACAGCGAACACTGAAGCTTTCTTT
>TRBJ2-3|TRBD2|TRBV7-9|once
CATLFAGGRTDTQYF
TGTGCCACCCTTTTCGCGGGAGGGCGCACAGATACGCAGTATTTT
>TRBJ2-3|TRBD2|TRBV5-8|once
CASSSGLAEDTQYF
TGTGCCAGCAGCTCGGGACTAGCAGAAGATACGCAGTATTTT
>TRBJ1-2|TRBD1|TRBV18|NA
CASSPGGTANNYGYTF
TGTGCCAGCTCACCAGGTGGGACAGCAAACAACTATGGCTACACCTTC
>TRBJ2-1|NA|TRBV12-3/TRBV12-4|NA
CASSAQPGTLVF
TGTGCCAGCAGTGCCCAACCGGGAACCCTAGTCTTC
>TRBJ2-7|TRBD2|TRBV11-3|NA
CASSPTSGSSYEQYF
TGTGCCAGCAGCCCGACTAGCGGGAGCTCCTACGAGCAGTACTTC
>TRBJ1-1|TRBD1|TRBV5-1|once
CASSLATGAMNTEAFF
TGCGCCAGCAGCTTGGCGACAGGGGCCATGAACACTGAAGCTTTCTTT
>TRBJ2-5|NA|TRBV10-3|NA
CAISEYREETQYF
TGTGCCATCAGTGAATACAGGGAAGAGACCCAGTACTTC
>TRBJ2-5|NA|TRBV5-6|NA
CASSPNLGQPQETQYF
TGTGCCAGCAGCCCAAACCTCGGACAGCCTCAAGAGACCCAGTACTTC
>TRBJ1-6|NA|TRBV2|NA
CASSGGSSYNSPLHF
TGTGCCAGCAGCGGGGGGAGCTCCTATAATTCACCCCTCCACTTT
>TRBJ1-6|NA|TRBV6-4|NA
CASSDSRVSPLHF
TGTGCCAGCAGTGACTCGAGGGTTTCACCCCTCCACTTT
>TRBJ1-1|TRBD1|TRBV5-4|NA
CASREDRGEAFF
TGTGCCAGCAGGGAAGACAGGGGGGAAGCTTTCTTT
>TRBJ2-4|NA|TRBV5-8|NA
CASSLHAAFRAKNIQYF
TGTGCCAGCAGCTTGCATGCGGCCTTTCGGGCCAAAAACATTCAGTACTTC
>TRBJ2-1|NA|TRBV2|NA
CASSGLVGGTYNEQFF
TGTGCCAGCAGTGGCCTGGTGGGCGGGACCTACAATGAGCAGTTCTTC
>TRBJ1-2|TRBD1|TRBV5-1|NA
CASSLVQTGSGYTF
TGCGCCAGCAGCTTGGTGCAGACAGGGTCCGGCTACACCTTC
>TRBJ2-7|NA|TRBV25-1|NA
CASSGPSYEQYF
TGTGCCAGCAGTGGGCCCTCCTACGAGCAGTACTTC
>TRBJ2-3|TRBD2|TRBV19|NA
CASKAVGLALNTQYF
TGTGCCAGTAAGGCGGTGGGACTAGCGTTAAATACGCAGTATTTT
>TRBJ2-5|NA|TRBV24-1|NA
CATSDDASETQYF
TGTGCCACCAGTGATGACGCTAGCGAGACCCAGTACTTC
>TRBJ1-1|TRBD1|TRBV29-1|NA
CSVAGTGGLAFF
TGCAGCGTAGCCGGGACAGGGGGCTTGGCTTTCTTT
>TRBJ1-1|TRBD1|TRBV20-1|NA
CSASLGQLNTEAFF
TGCAGTGCTAGTCTGGGACAGTTGAACACTGAAGCTTTCTTT
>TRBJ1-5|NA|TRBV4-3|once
CASSQVPGPQPQHF
TGCGCCAGCAGCCAAGTTCCAGGCCCCCAGCCCCAGCATTTT
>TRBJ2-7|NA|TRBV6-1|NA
CASSEAGNEQYF
TGTGCCAGCAGTGAGGCAGGGAACGAGCAGTACTTC
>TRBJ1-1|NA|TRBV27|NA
CASTVRGTEAFF
TGTGCCAGTACAGTCCGGGGCACTGAAGCTTTCTTT
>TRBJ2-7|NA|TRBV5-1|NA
CASSLDRAGSYEQYF
TGCGCCAGCAGCTTGGACAGGGCTGGCTCCTACGAGCAGTACTTC
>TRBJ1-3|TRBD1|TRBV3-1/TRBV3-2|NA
CASSRDRGSSAIYF
TGTGCCAGCAGCCGGGACAGGGGGTCATCTGCCATATATTTT
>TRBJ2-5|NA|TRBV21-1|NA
CASSNRLAGKGRGETQYF
TGTGCCAGCAGCAACAGACTAGCGGGAAAGGGTAGGGGAGAGACCCAGTACTTC
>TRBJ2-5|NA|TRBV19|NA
CASAGGLQPGETQYF
TGTGCCAGTGCAGGGGGGCTCCAACCAGGGGAGACCCAGTACTTC
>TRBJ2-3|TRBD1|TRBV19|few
CASSLEGNRGPWADTQYF
TGTGCCAGTAGTCTAGAGGGAAACAGGGGGCCTTGGGCAGATACGCAGTATTTT
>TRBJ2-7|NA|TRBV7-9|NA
CASRGFDEQYF
TGTGCCAGCCGAGGGTTCGACGAGCAGTACTTC
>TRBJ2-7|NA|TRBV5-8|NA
CASSQLVYEQYF
TGTGCCAGCAGCCAACTAGTCTACGAGCAGTACTTC
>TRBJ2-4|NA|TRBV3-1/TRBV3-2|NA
CASSQDSGLAKNIQYF
TGTGCCAGCAGCCAAGATAGCGGACTAGCCAAAAACATTCAGTACTTC
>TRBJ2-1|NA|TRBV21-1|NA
CASSNDREASGSSYNEQFF
TGTGCCAGCAGCAACGACAGGGAGGCTAGCGGGAGTTCCTACAATGAGCAGTTCTTC
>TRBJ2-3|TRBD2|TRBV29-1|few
CSVGGGASDTQYF
TGCAGCGTTGGCGGGGGGGCGTCAGATACGCAGTATTTT
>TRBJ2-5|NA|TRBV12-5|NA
CASGFRETQYF
TGTGCTAGTGGTTTCCGGGAGACCCAGTACTTC